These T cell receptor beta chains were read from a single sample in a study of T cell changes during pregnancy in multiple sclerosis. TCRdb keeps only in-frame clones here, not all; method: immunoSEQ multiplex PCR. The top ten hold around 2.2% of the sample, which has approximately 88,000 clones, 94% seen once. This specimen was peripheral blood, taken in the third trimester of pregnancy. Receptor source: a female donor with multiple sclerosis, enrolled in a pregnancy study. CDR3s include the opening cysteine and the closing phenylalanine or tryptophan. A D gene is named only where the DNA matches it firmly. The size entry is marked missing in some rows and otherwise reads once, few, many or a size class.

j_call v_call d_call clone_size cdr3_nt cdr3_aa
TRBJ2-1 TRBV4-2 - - TGTGCCAGCAGCCAAGATAAAGAGGGACTCCTGGGCCAGCTTTCCTACAATGAGCAGTTCTTC CASSQDKEGLLGQLSYNEQFF
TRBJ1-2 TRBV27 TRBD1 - TGTGCCAGCAGTTTTGCCGGACAGGGAGATGGCTACACCTTC CASSFAGQGDGYTF
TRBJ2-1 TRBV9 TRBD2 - TGTGCCAGCAGCCTACTAGCGGGAGGTGAGCAGTTCTTC CASSLLAGGEQFF
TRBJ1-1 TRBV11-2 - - TGTGCCAGCAGCCGCATCAGTATCACTGAAGCTTTCTTT CASSRISITEAFF
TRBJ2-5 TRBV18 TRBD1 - TGTGCCAGCTCCCGGAGGACAGGGGGCCAGGAGACCCAGTACTTC CASSRRTGGQETQYF
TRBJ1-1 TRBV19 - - TGTGCCAGTATTTCGGGAGGGGGCACTGAAGCTTTCTTT CASISGGGTEAFF
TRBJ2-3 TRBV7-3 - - TGTGCCAGCAGCTTAGGGGGCCCGAGCGCAGATACGCAGTATTTT CASSLGGPSADTQYF
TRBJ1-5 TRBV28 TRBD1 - TGTGCCAGCAGTTCGGATCGGACAGGTCCTAGCAATCAGCCCCAGCATTTT CASSSDRTGPSNQPQHF
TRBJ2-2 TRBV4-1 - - TGCGCCAGCAGCCCGATGGGGGGGCCCACCGGGGAGCTGTTTTTT CASSPMGGPTGELFF
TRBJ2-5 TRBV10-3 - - TGTGCCATCAGTGAGTCCCGCCCAACGGGTCACCAAGAGACCCAGTACTTC CAISESRPTGHQETQYF
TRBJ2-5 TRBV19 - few TGTGCCACCCGACAGAGTGGGGAGACCCAGTACTTC CATRQSGETQYF
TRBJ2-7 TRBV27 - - TGTGCCAGCGGTTTGGTACACTACGAGCAGTACTTC CASGLVHYEQYF
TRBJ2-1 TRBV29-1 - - TGCAGCGTTGACGCAGGTGGGGGGGCCGCCTACAATGAGCAGTTCTTC CSVDAGGGAAYNEQFF
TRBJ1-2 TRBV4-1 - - TGCGCCAGCAGCCAAGTCCCGGACACGCGCTATGGCTACACCTTC CASSQVPDTRYGYTF
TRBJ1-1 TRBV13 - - TGTGCCAGCAGCTTAGGCCTCGGGACTGAAGCTTTCTTT CASSLGLGTEAFF
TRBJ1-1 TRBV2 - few TGTGCCAGCACTTTACAGGGAGGGGTAGGCACTGAAGCTTTCTTT CASTLQGGVGTEAFF
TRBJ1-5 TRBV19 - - TGTGCCAGTAGTACCGGGGGGGGCGGCAATCAGCCCCAGCATTTT CASSTGGGGNQPQHF
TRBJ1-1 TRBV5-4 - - TGTGCCAGCAGCTTACAGGGGAACACTGAAGCTTTCTTT CASSLQGNTEAFF
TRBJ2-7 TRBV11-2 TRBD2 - TGTGCCAGCTCCGGCCTAGCGGGAGTAGCCTACGAGCAGTACTTC CASSGLAGVAYEQYF
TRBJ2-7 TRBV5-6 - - TGTGCCAGCAGCCAACCGACAGGTGGATTTGTGTACGAGCAGTACTTC CASSQPTGGFVYEQYF
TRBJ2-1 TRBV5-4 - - TGTGCCAGCAGCCCTGGGTCAGGAGGGGACAATGAGCAGTTCTTC CASSPGSGGDNEQFF
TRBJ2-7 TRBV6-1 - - TGTGCCAGCAGTGAAGGGACAGTCCCACTTGGGCAGTACTTC CASSEGTVPLGQYF
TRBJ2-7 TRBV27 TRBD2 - TGTGCCAGCAGTTCCCGAAGTAGCGGGAGGGGCTACGAGCAGTACTTC CASSSRSSGRGYEQYF
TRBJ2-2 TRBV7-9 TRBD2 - TGTGCCAGCAGCCCGTTAGCGGGAGATGCCGGGGAGCTGTTTTTT CASSPLAGDAGELFF
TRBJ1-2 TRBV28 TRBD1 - TGTGCCAGCAGCCCGGGACAGGTTAACTATGGCTACACCTTC CASSPGQVNYGYTF